This T cell receptor (beta chain) was documented in a study of cytotoxic CD8 clonotypes in ibrutinib-treated CLL. The data were produced by immunoSEQ multiplex PCR, yet TCRdb's version contains in-frame clones alone and is incomplete. The sample carries around 300,000 clones, almost 80% recorded once. On this clone itself: What it binds is not known.

Whole-study findings and limits: Rising at ibrutinib response, clonality subsequently fell back toward baseline at progression.

The germline V gene has CDR1 GTSNPN and CDR2 SVGIG (reference sequence). V dropped 0 bases and J dropped 5; count of bases not matched to a gene: 3. The CDR3 length is 14 residues. This sequence was found in a human donor with chronic lymphocytic leukemia. The rearrangement joins TRBV30 to TRBJ1-5, with 8 bases fitting TRBD1. The sequencing used PBMCs, collected before ibrutinib treatment. The CDR3 DNA reads TGTGCCTGGAGTGTCCTGACAGGGGATCAGCCCCAGCATTTT. As protein: CAWSVLTGDQPQHF.